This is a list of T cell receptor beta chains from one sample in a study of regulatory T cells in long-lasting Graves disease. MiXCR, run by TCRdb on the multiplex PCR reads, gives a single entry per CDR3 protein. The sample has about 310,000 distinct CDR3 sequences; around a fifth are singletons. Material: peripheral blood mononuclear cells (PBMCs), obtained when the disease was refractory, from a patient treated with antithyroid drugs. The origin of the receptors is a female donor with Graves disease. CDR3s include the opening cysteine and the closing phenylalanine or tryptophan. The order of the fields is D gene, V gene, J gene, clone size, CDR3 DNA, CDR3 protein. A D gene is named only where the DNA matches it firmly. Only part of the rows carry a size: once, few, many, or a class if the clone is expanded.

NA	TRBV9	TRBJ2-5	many	TGTGCCAGCAGCGCCACAACTAGTTCGGGAGAGACCCAGTACTTC	CASSATTSSGETQYF
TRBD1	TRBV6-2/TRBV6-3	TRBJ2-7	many	TGTGCCAGCGGGGACAGACTCTCCTACGAGCAGTACTTC	CASGDRLSYEQYF
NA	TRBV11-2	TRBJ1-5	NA	TGTGCCAGCAGCTTAAATGGGCCGACGCAGCCCCAGCATTTT	CASSLNGPTQPQHF
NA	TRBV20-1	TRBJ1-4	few	TGCAGTGCTATTACCGGGGCTAATGAAAAACTGTTTTTT	CSAITGANEKLFF
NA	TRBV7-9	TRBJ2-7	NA	TGTGCCAGCAGCACCCGACTGGTGGGGGAGCAGTACTTC	CASSTRLVGEQYF
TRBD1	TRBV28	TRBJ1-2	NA	TGTGCCAGCAGTCAGGCGGGGACAGACTGGGGCTATGGCTACACCTTC	CASSQAGTDWGYGYTF
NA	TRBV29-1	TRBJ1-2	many	TGCAGCGTTGAACGGTTAGCGGGCTATGGCTACACCTTC	CSVERLAGYGYTF
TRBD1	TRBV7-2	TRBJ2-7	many	TGTGCCAGCAGCTTAGAAACAGGGGGCTTTTCCTACGAGCAGTACTTC	CASSLETGGFSYEQYF
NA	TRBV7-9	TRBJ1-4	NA	TGTGCCAGCAGCGGGACGGAGAATGAAAAACTGTTTTTT	CASSGTENEKLFF
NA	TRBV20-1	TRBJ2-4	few	TGCAGTGCTAGACCCCCCATAGGCAAAAACATTCAGTACTTC	CSARPPIGKNIQYF
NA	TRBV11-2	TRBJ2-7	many	TGTGCCAGCAGTCAGTCCTACGAGCAGTACTTC	CASSQSYEQYF
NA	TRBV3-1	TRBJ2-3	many	TGTGCCAGCAGCCAAGGGTTGGGGGATACGCAGTATTTT	CASSQGLGDTQYF
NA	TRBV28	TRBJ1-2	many	TGTGCCAGCAGTTTTCTGGAGGGCTACACCTTC	CASSFLEGYTF
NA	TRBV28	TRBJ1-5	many	TGTGCCAGCAGTTTAATACCAGGTACCCATCAGCCCCAGCATTTT	CASSLIPGTHQPQHF
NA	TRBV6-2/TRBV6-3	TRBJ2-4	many	TGTGCCAGCTCCGAGGGGGTAGCCAAAAACATTCAGTACTTC	CASSEGVAKNIQYF
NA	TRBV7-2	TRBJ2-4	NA	TGTGCCAGCAGCCCCCGGACAGGGAGGGAAAACATTCAGTACTTC	CASSPRTGRENIQYF
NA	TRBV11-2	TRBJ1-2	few	TGTGCCAGCAACTTAAATGGGGGCGAGAACTATGGCTACACCTTC	CASNLNGGENYGYTF
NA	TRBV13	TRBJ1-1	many	TGTGCCAGCAGCTTAGGGTTCGGGGGTAGTGGTGGCACTGAAGCTTTCTTT	CASSLGFGGSGGTEAFF
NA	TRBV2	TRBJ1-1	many	TGTGCCAGCAGTGTAGGGGCGGACACTGAAGCTTTCTTT	CASSVGADTEAFF
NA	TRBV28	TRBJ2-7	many	TGTGCCAGCAGTTTAAGTCTCGGCGGGGCCTACGAGCAGTACTTC	CASSLSLGGAYEQYF
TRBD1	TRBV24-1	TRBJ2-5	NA	TGTGCCACCAGTGCGGGACAGGGGGCGATTGAGACCCAGTACTTC	CATSAGQGAIETQYF
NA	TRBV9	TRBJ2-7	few	TGTGCCAGCAGCGGGGGAGGCCCCTCCTACGAGCAGTACTTC	CASSGGGPSYEQYF
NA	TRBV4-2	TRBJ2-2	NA	TGTGCCAGCAGCCAAGGACAAAACACCGGGGAGCTGTTTTTT	CASSQGQNTGELFF
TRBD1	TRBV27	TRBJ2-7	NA	TGTGCCAGCAGTTCCGACTTGACAGGGGTATCGAAGTACTTC	CASSSDLTGVSKYF
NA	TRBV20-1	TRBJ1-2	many	TGCAGTGCTAGAGATGGACAGAGAGTCTATGGCTACACCTTC	CSARDGQRVYGYTF
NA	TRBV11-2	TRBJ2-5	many	TGTGCCAGCAGCTTAACAGGGACCCAGTACTTC	CASSLTGTQYF
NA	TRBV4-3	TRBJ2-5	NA	TGCGCCAGCAGCCCCGTACAGGGACGTTTGGACCAAGAGACCCAGTACTTC	CASSPVQGRLDQETQYF
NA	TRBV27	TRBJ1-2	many	TGTGCCAGCAGCCCCCCGGGGGAGCGTATGATCTATGGCTACACCTTC	CASSPPGERMIYGYTF
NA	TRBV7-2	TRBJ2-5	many	TGTGCCAGCAGCATACGGACAGTTTTGGAAGAGACCCAGTACTTC	CASSIRTVLEETQYF
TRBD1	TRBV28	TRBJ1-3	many	TGTGCCAGCAGTCCGACAGGGGCGGGAAACACCATATATTTT	CASSPTGAGNTIYF
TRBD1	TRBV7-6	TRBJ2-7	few	TGTGCCAGCAGCCACAGGGGTTCCGAGCAGTACTTC	CASSHRGSEQYF
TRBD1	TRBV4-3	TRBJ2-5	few	TGCGCCAGCAGCCAAGGGACAGGTAATCAAGAGACCCAGTACTTC	CASSQGTGNQETQYF
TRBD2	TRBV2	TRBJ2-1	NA	TGTGCCAGCAGCGACGGACTAGCGGATGAGCAGTTCTTC	CASSDGLADEQFF
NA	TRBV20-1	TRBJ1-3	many	TGCAGTGCTAGTTCTAAGGTTCCTGGAAACACCATATATTTT	CSASSKVPGNTIYF
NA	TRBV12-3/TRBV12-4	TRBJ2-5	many	TGTGCCAGCAGCCTCAGTGGAATCCAGTACTTC	CASSLSGIQYF
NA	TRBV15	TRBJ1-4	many	TGTGCCACCAGCAGAGCAGAGAGAAATGAAAAACTGTTTTTT	CATSRAERNEKLFF
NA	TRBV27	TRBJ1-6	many	TGTGCCAGCAGTCCTCCGGGCTCAAATTCACCCCTCCACTTT	CASSPPGSNSPLHF
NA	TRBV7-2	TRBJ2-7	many	TGTGCCAGCACCATCAGCGGAGAATCCTACGAGCAGTACTTC	CASTISGESYEQYF
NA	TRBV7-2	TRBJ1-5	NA	TGTGCCAGCAGCTTAGTTTTTGTCGGTCAGCCCCAGCATTTT	CASSLVFVGQPQHF
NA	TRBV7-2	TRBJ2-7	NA	TGTGCCAGCAGCTTAAGTGGCCGCTACGAGCAGTACTTC	CASSLSGRYEQYF
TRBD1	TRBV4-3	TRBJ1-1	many	TGCGCCAGCAGCCAAGACCGACAGGGTATGAACACTGAAGCTTTCTTT	CASSQDRQGMNTEAFF
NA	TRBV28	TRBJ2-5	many	TGTGCCAGTACCCCTTGGCGGGAAGTTGGGGAGACCCAGTACTTC	CASTPWREVGETQYF
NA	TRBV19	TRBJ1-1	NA	TGTGCCAGTAGTCAACAGGGTATGAACACTGAAGCTTTCTTT	CASSQQGMNTEAFF
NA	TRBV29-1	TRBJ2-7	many	TGCAGCGTGTGGACAGACTCCTACGAGCAGTACTTC	CSVWTDSYEQYF
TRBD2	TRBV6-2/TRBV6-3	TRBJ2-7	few	TGTGCCAGCAGCACCATAGCGGGAACCTACGAGCAGTACTTC	CASSTIAGTYEQYF